Below, 29 T cell receptor beta chains from the same sample are listed, as sequenced in a study of T cells in Graves' hyperthyroidism and ophthalmopathy. Amplification targeted TCR beta CDR3 regions from RNA transcripts. TCR CDR3 regions were first amplified by RT-PCR with HTBI primers. TCRdb analysed the multiplex PCR reads with MiXCR anew, one entry per CDR3 protein. The sample contains over 700,000 distinct CDR3 sequences, about 38% of which appear only once. Sequencing was done on a sample of blood. Receptors originate from a man between 18 and 35 years old with Graves' hyperthyroidism.

This clonotype has a count of ten or more. V usage is TRBV20-1 and J usage is TRBJ2-5; weak D call: TRBD1 (6 bases). CDR1 and CDR2 (germline): DFQATT, SNEGSKA (reference sequence). Trimming removed 8 bases at V and 4 bases at J, with 17 bases between. The CDR3 has 13 residues. CDR3 coding DNA: TGCAGTAGGAGACAACAAGGGGGAGAGACCCAGTACTTC. It translates to CSRRQQGGETQYF.

With respect to this clonotype: Its ends do not fully match the called genes, so a read error is possible. The gene calls are TRBV7-2 and TRBJ2-7; D is ambiguous. The CDR3 runs 13 residues. Germline lookup yields CDR1 SGHTA and CDR2 FQGNSA. CDR3 protein: CASSPGGSYKQYF. CDR3 nucleotide sequence: TGTGCCAGCAGTCCAGGCGGCTCCTACAAGCAGTACTTC.

The V call is TRBV7-9, the J call TRBJ2-2, with D perhaps matching TRBD1 (6 bases). The CDR3 is 16 residues long. Trimming shortened V by 8 bases and J by 4 bases, and 20 bases separated the two germline ends. Germline V gene sequence: CDR1 SEHNR, CDR2 FQNEAQ (reference sequence). The CDR3 loop is CASWDSDRWTTGELFF. Written as DNA, the CDR3 is TGTGCCAGCTGGGATTCTGACAGGTGGACCACCGGGGAGCTGTTTTTT.

The rearrangement uses TRBV4-3 and TRBJ2-7; D unresolved. CDR1 and CDR2 (germline): LGHNA, YSLEER. The CDR3 is made up of 15 amino acids. Trimming took 2 bases from V and 7 from J, leaving 18 bases between them. The CDR3 DNA reads TGCGCCAGCAGCCAAACCCCGACGGGCATCGGGGAGCAGTACTTC. Translation gives CASSQTPTGIGEQYF.

This clonotype was detected only a few times. V and J are TRBV7-9 and TRBJ1-1, with 8 bases lining up with TRBD1. The germline V gene has CDR1 SEHNR and CDR2 FQNEAQ (reference sequence). The CDR3 spans 16 residues. J gave up 3 bases and V 5 bases, and 11 bases lay outside the gene matches. The CDR3 nucleotides read TGTGCCAGCAGCGCCACCCTTGGACAGGGCGACACTGAAGCTTTCTTT. Translation gives CASSATLGQGDTEAFF.

Worth noting for this clonotype: One junction end disagrees with the germline gene, perhaps due to a read error. The chain carries TRBV7-2 and TRBJ2-6; the D gene could be TRBD1 or TRBD2 (5 bases each). Germline loops: CDR1 SGHTA, CDR2 FQGNSA. The CDR3 spans 14 residues. The CDR3 reads CASSLGGAGRTEAF. The CDR3 nucleotides are TGTGCCAGCAGCTTAGGAGGGGCAGGGAGAACTGAAGCTTTC. The full variable domain, rest sourced from reference TRBV7-2 and TRBJ2-6, is GAGVSQSPSNKVTEKGKDVELRCDPISGHTALYWYRQSLGQGLEFLIYFQGNSAPDKSGLPSDRFSAERTGGSVSTLTIQRTQQEDSAVYLCASSLGGAGRTEAFGAGSRLTVL.

For this clonotype: A much bigger clone sits one base away, suggesting this may be a read error. The chain links TRBV10-3 to TRBJ1-5, with D maybe TRBD1 (6 bases). The CDR3 runs 12 residues. Germline-derived CDR1 and CDR2 are ENHRY and SYGVKD. V dropped 10 bases and J dropped 7 bases, with 14 bases sitting between them. CDR3 amino acids: CATGTWEQPQHF. In nucleotides, the CDR3 is TGTGCCACCGGGACATGGGAACAGCCCCAGCATTTT.

Details on this clonotype: A much larger clone sits a single nucleotide away, making a read error possible. The chain couples TRBV24-1 to TRBJ2-7; D is unresolved. The CDR3 loop spans 15 amino acids. CDR1 and CDR2 from the germline V gene are KGHDR and SFDVKD. The CDR3 sequence is CVTSGRHMGSYEQYF. Written as DNA, the CDR3 is TGTGTCACCAGTGGCCGACACATGGGCTCCTACGAGCAGTACTTC.

This clonotype showed up many times. V and J are TRBV29-1 and TRBJ1-2, with D perhaps TRBD1 (5 bases). Germline V CDR1 and CDR2: SQVTM, ANQGSEA. The CDR3 contains 13 residues. V was pared by 7 bases and J by 7 bases, with 19 bases between. The CDR3 sequence: CSGRQSSKGGYTF. The CDR3 DNA reads TGCAGCGGTCGACAGTCGAGTAAGGGTGGCTACACCTTC.

This clonotype was seen ten or more times. The chain employs TRBV20-1 and TRBJ1-2; 8 bases are shared with TRBD1. V shed 6 bases, J shed 5 bases, and the junction held 5 bases outside the gene matches. The V gene's germline CDR1 is DFQATT and CDR2 SNEGSKA (reference sequence). This CDR3 contains 12 residues. The CDR3 DNA follows: TGCAGTGCATTACAGGGGGGATATGGCTACACCTTC. It encodes CSALQGGYGYTF.

The chain joins TRBV10-2 to TRBJ1-1; a weak D match, TRBD1 (5 bases). Deletions cut 4 bases from V and 3 bases from J, with 9 bases between. The length of the CDR3 is 13 residues. CDR1 and CDR2 from the germline V gene are WSHSY and SAAADI. The CDR3 spells CASSATEDTEAFF. CDR3 nucleotide sequence: TGCGCCAGCAGTGCGACAGAGGACACTGAAGCTTTCTTT.

This clonotype was counted a few times. This CDR3 fails to terminate in the conserved phenylalanine or tryptophan, so it likely reflects a read error. The limits of the CDR3 on the DNA are not certain, so only TCRdb's listed CDR3 is given. The chain joins TRBV7-9 to TRBJ1-4; the table's TRBD1 call for D was not verified on the DNA. Germline CDR1 SEHNR, CDR2 FQNEAQ (reference sequence). From its first to its last residue, the CDR3 has 13 amino acids. The CDR3 here is CASSVPGQAQVFS.

This clonotype was observed a handful of times. The junction departs from the called germline gene at one end, perhaps through a read error. Written as DNA, the CDR3 is TGCGCCAGCAGCCTCCTTAACACGAACACTGAAGCTTTCTTT. This encodes CASSLLNTNTEAFF. The V call is TRBV7-9, the J call TRBJ1-1; D is ambiguous. Germline assignment: CDR1 SEHNR and CDR2 FQNEAQ (reference sequence). The length of the CDR3 is 14 residues. Full variable domain (remainder filled in from reference TRBV7-9 and TRBJ1-1): DTGVSQNPRHKITKRGQNVTFRCDPISEHNRLYWYRQTLGQGPEFLTYFQNEAQLEKSRLLSDRFSAERPKGSFSTLEIQRTEQGDSAMYLCASSLLNTNTEAFFGQGTRLTVV.

The rearrangement joins TRBV12-3 or TRBV12-4 to TRBJ1-5; perhaps TRBD1 as D (5 bases). V lost 8 bases, J lost 1 base, and 9 bases lay in between. The CDR3 is 13 amino acids. CDR3 region: CASVAGSNQPQHF. Written as DNA, the CDR3 is TGTGCCAGCGTGGCAGGGAGCAATCAGCCCCAGCATTTT.

Only a few counts were recorded for this clonotype. The V gene is TRBV19, the J gene TRBJ2-7, with a possible D match to TRBD2 (6 bases). Germline lookup yields CDR1 LNHDA and CDR2 SQIVND (reference sequence). Trimming shortened V by 1 base and J by 2 bases, and 12 bases separated the two germline ends. The CDR3 sequence is 15 residues long. This CDR3 reads CASSIAEGMTYEQYF. The DNA for the CDR3 is TGTGCCAGTAGTATAGCGGAGGGGATGACCTACGAGCAGTACTTC.

This clonotype has ten or more counts. J is TRBJ1-1 and V is TRBV6-5; D gene uncertain. Deletions cut 0 bases from V and 2 bases from J, with 7 bases between. From germline, CDR1 is MNHEY and CDR2 SVGAGI. The CDR3 is 14 residues long. The chain's CDR3 is CASSYSEGNTEAFF. The CDR3 DNA reads as TGTGCCAGCAGTTACTCGGAGGGTAACACTGAAGCTTTCTTT.

This clonotype was found many times. The chain is built from TRBV20-1 and TRBJ2-7; D is perhaps TRBD1 (6 bases). The ends were cut back, 3 bases at V and 3 bases at J, with 15 bases in the middle. The CDR3 is 14 amino acids. Germline V lookup: CDR1 DFQATT, CDR2 SNEGSKA (reference sequence). The DNA of the CDR3 is TGCAGTGCTAGCCAGGAAGGCAGGGGCTACGAGCAGTACTTC. Translation: CSASQEGRGYEQYF.

The chain joins TRBV5-6 to TRBJ2-2; possibly TRBD1 or TRBD2 for D (5 bases each). The germline V and J ends were trimmed by 1 base and 6 bases, with 16 bases remaining between them. CDR3 size: 16 residues. Germline-derived CDR1 and CDR2 are SGHDT and YYEEEE. This CDR3 reads CASSLNWGSRAGELFF. The CDR3 DNA reads TGTGCCAGCAGCTTGAACTGGGGGTCACGGGCCGGGGAGCTGTTTTTT.

The J gene is TRBJ2-7, the V gene TRBV9, with D perhaps given as TRBD1 or TRBD2 (6 bases each). The germline CDR1 and CDR2 sequences are SGDLS and YYNGEE. The V end was cut by 0 bases, the J end by 0 bases, with 13 bases between. This CDR3 has 16 amino acids. The CDR3 DNA sequence: TGTGCCAGCAGCGTAGCTCCGGGGGCCAGCTCCTACGAGCAGTACTTC. Protein sequence: CASSVAPGASSYEQYF.

The chain employs TRBV10-3 and TRBJ1-2; possible D gene TRBD1, 5 bases. Germline-derived CDR1 and CDR2 are ENHRY and SYGVKD. The CDR3 totals 13 residues. V gave up 2 bases and J gave up 4 bases, with 8 bases separating them. CDR3 in amino acids: CAISETGTYGYTF. CDR3 nucleotides: TGTGCCATCAGTGAGACAGGAACCTATGGCTACACCTTC.

There are many counts of this clonotype. The V gene is TRBV7-8, the J gene TRBJ1-6; no clear D. The CDR3 sequence is 13 residues long. Per the germline V gene, CDR1 is SGHVS and CDR2 is FQNEAQ. Deletions cut 4 bases from V and 8 bases from J, with 9 bases between. CDR3 coding DNA: TGTGCCAGCAGCTACCGCCGCGATTCACCCCTCCACTTT. Translated: CASSYRRDSPLHF.

This clonotype has just a few counts. The chain joins TRBV5-1 to TRBJ1-4, with D maybe TRBD1 (6 bases). Trimming took 0 bases from V and 10 from J, leaving 10 bases between them. Germline CDR1 SGHRS, CDR2 YFSETQ. The CDR3 is 13 amino acids. This CDR3 reads CASSLAGDGKLFF. In DNA form, the CDR3 reads TGCGCCAGCAGCTTGGCAGGGGACGGAAAACTGTTTTTT.

This clonotype was seen many times. V gene TRBV29-1 combines with J gene TRBJ2-2; 11 positions match TRBD1. The CDR3 length is 13 residues. CDR1 is SQVTM, CDR2 ANQGSEA, per germline. V shed 6 bases, J shed 7 bases, and the junction held 4 bases outside the gene matches. CDR3 in amino acids: CSVRTGGYGELFF. CDR3 in DNA: TGCAGCGTGCGGACAGGGGGCTACGGGGAGCTGTTTTTT.

Of note for this clonotype: With a much larger clone just one base away, this may be a read error. The chain employs TRBV2 and TRBJ1-2; D gene ambiguous. Germline V lookup: CDR1 SNHLY, CDR2 FYNNEI. With 2 bases removed from V and 2 bases from J, the gap between germline ends came to 12 bases. This CDR3 has 15 amino acids. The CDR3 spells CASSEFYRSNYGYTF. CDR3 DNA sequence: TGTGCCAGCAGTGAATTCTACAGATCCAACTATGGCTACACCTTC.

The chain links TRBV6-5 to TRBJ1-4; tentatively, D is TRBD1 (6 bases). From germline, CDR1 is MNHEY and CDR2 SVGAGI. Trimming took off 0 bases at V and 6 bases at J, with 11 bases between the two ends. The CDR3 totals 15 residues. CDR3 amino acids: CASSYSQGSHEKLFF. CDR3 DNA sequence: TGTGCCAGCAGTTACTCTCAGGGGTCCCATGAAAAACTGTTTTTT.

The chain links TRBV29-1 to TRBJ1-3; the D is unclear. The CDR3 runs 13 residues. Germline CDR1 reads SQVTM; CDR2 reads ANQGSEA. The V gene lost 4 bases and the J gene lost 0 bases, with 7 bases spanning the gap. The CDR3: CSVGTSSGNTIYF. Here the CDR3 DNA reads TGCAGCGTTGGCACGTCCTCTGGAAACACCATATATTTT.

This clonotype was seen more than once but under ten times. This chain joins TRBV20-1 and TRBJ2-5; the match to TRBD2 covers 7 bases. This CDR3 region has 14 residues. J lost 2 bases, V lost 3 bases, and 6 bases had no gene match. From germline, CDR1 is DFQATT and CDR2 SNEGSKA (reference sequence). The CDR3 reads CSASSLGGQETQYF. CDR3 sequence (DNA): TGCAGTGCTAGTTCGTTGGGGGGGCAAGAGACCCAGTACTTC.

The chain links TRBV29-1 to TRBJ2-5; 7 bases are a match to TRBD2. The CDR3 length is 13 residues. Trimming removed 6 bases from V and 3 bases from J; junction bases left unmatched: 7. Germline V gene data show CDR1 as SQVTM and CDR2 as ANQGSEA. The CDR3 bases are TGCAGCGTCCGGGGGGACTTCGAAGAGACCCAGTACTTC. Translation gives CSVRGDFEETQYF. Full variable domain (rest looked up from reference TRBV29-1 and TRBJ2-5): SAVISQKPSRDICQRGTSLTIQCQVDSQVTMMFWYRQQPGQSLTLIATANQGSEATYESGFVIDKFPISRPNLTFSTLTVSNMSPEDSSIYLCSVRGDFEETQYFGPGTRLLVL.

The genes are TRBV12-3 or TRBV12-4 and TRBJ1-2; D not resolved. V lost 2 bases and J 5 bases, leaving 6 bases between the germline ends. The CDR3 totals 12 residues. The CDR3 sequence is CASSLYDYGYTF. For the CDR3, the DNA is TGTGCCAGCAGTTTATACGATTATGGCTACACCTTC.